This TCR beta chain was retrieved from a study of T cells in Graves' hyperthyroidism and ophthalmopathy. V shed 4 bases and J shed 2 bases, with 17 bases lying between them. Germline CDR1 ENHRY, CDR2 SYGVKD. The CDR3 loop spans 16 amino acids. RNA transcripts were the template for amplifying TCR beta CDR3 regions. HTBI primers drove first-round RT-PCR of the TCR CDR3. TCRdb itself ran the multiplex PCR reads through MiXCR, one entry per CDR3 protein. Of 650,000 to 800,000 distinct CDR3 sequences listed, about 45% were seen once; the top ten hold less than 9%. Material: peripheral blood or thyroid tissue (not recorded which). This TCR came from an adult man with Graves' disease, either hyperthyroidism or ophthalmopathy (not recorded which). The chain uses TRBV10-3 and TRBJ1-2; TRBD1 might be the D (5 bases). This CDR3 reads CAISASKLGTNYGYTF. The CDR3 DNA sequence: TGTGCCATCAGTGCTAGTAAACTTGGGACGAACTATGGCTACACCTTC.